What follows are 9 T cell receptor beta chains derived from one specimen sequenced in a study of T cells in Graves' hyperthyroidism and ophthalmopathy. Amplification of TCR beta CDR3 regions was performed using RNA transcripts as template. The HTBI primer set served for first-round RT-PCR of the TCR CDR3. MiXCR, applied by TCRdb to the multiplex PCR reads, yields one record per CDR3 protein. The table lists approximately 400,000 distinct CDR3 sequences, roughly 18% of them singletons. Sequencing used blood. The origin of the receptors is a man in his late teens or twenties with Graves' ophthalmopathy.

This chain connects TRBV19 to TRBJ1-2; D gene uncertain. V shed 3 bases and J shed 1 base, with 12 bases lying between them. Germline V gene data show CDR1 as LNHDA and CDR2 as SQIVND (reference sequence). The CDR3 is 15 amino acids. CDR3 in DNA: TGTGCCAGTAGTATTCCGGGTGCAGTTAACTATGGCTACACCTTC. This gives the protein CASSIPGAVNYGYTF.

This clonotype was counted ten times or more. This rearrangement joins TRBV12-3 or TRBV12-4 to TRBJ1-1; 7 bases align to TRBD1. This CDR3 is built from 12 residues. V was clipped by 5 bases and J by 11 bases; unmatched bases: 8. The CDR3 loop reads CASSLITGVAFF. For the CDR3, the DNA is TGTGCCAGCAGTCTAATCACAGGGGTTGCTTTCTTT.

This clonotype was seen repeatedly, ten times or more. The chain carries TRBV12-3 or TRBV12-4 and TRBJ2-7; D is uncertain. The V and J ends lost 3 bases and 1 base respectively, with 13 bases between them. This CDR3 region has 15 residues. The CDR3 here is CASSFVRAGSYEQYF. The CDR3 DNA reads TGTGCCAGCAGTTTCGTAAGGGCTGGATCCTACGAGCAGTACTTC.

Ten or more counts support this clonotype. V gene TRBV18 combines with J gene TRBJ2-7, with 11 bases aligning to TRBD2. The germline CDR1 and CDR2 sequences are KGHSH and LQKENI. The CDR3 runs to 15 residues. After removal of 6 bases from V and 1 base from J, the junction contained 5 bases not matched to a gene. CDR3 bases: TGTGCCAGCTCGACGGGACTAGCGGCGTCCTACGAGCAGTACTTC. This encodes CASSTGLAASYEQYF. Filled out from reference TRBV18 and TRBJ2-7, the complete variable domain reads NAGVMQNPRHLVRRRGQEARLRCSPMKGHSHVYWYRQLPEEGLKFMVYLQKENIIDESGMPKERFSAEFPKEGPSILRIQQVVRGDSAAYFCASSTGLAASYEQYFGPGTRLTVT.

This clonotype was counted many times. The gene calls are TRBV12-3 or TRBV12-4 and TRBJ1-6; D is perhaps TRBD1 (6 bases). The CDR3 has 14 amino acids. The V end was cut by 5 bases, the J end by 7 bases, with 12 bases between. CDR3 DNA sequence: TGTGCCAGCAGTCAACAGGGCCGGAATTCACCCCTCCACTTT. Its translation is CASSQQGRNSPLHF.

This clonotype was counted only a few times. At one end, the junction sequence differs from germline, possibly due to a read error. The V call is TRBV2, the J call TRBJ1-1; 10 nucleotides agree with TRBD1. CDR1 and CDR2 from the germline V gene are SNHLY and FYNNEI. CDR3 length: 15 residues. CDR3 nucleotide sequence: TGTGCCAGTAGTGCCCGGACAGGGGGAATAACTGAAGCTTTCTTT. Translation: CASSARTGGITEAFF. Based on the CDR3 plus reference TRBV2 and TRBJ1-1, the full variable domain is EPEVTQTPSHQVTQMGQEVILRCVPISNHLYFYWYRQILGQKVEFLVSFYNNEISEKSEIFDDQFSVERPDGSNFTLKIRSTKLEDSAMYFCASSARTGGITEAFFGQGTRLTVV.

This clonotype was counted at least ten times. The chain links TRBV2 to TRBJ2-3; 7 bases are shared with TRBD2. The ends lost 0 bases at V and 0 bases at J; junction bases unmatched: 3. The CDR3 contains 16 residues. The germline CDR1 and CDR2 sequences are SNHLY and FYNNEI. The CDR3 bases are TGTGCCAGCAGTGAAGCATGGGGGGGAAGCACAGATACGCAGTATTTT. Translated: CASSEAWGGSTDTQYF. The full variable domain, its missing parts supplied by reference TRBV2 and TRBJ2-3, is EPEVTQTPSHQVTQMGQEVILRCVPISNHLYFYWYRQILGQKVEFLVSFYNNEISEKSEIFDDQFSVERPDGSNFTLKIRSTKLEDSAMYFCASSEAWGGSTDTQYFGPGTRLTVL.

The sample holds many counts of this clonotype. The chain links TRBV15 to TRBJ1-1, with TRBD1 matching 8 bases. The V gene end was trimmed by 2 bases and the J gene end by 5 bases; junction bases not matched to a gene: 7. Germline CDR1 LNHNV, CDR2 YYDKDF (reference sequence). The CDR3 has 15 residues. The CDR3 sequence: CATSRNRGMMTEAFF. In nucleotides, the CDR3 is TGTGCCACCAGCAGAAACAGGGGGATGATGACTGAAGCTTTCTTT.

CDR3 region: CASSPGQGAGTGELFF. DNA for the CDR3: TGTGCCAGCAGTCCCGGACAGGGGGCGGGGACCGGGGAGCTGTTTTTT. The chain has TRBV6-1 and TRBJ2-2, with 11 positions matching TRBD1. Germline V gene lookup returns CDR1 MNHNS and CDR2 SASEGT. V shed 5 bases, J shed 5 bases, and the junction held 7 bases outside the gene matches. This CDR3 is built from 16 residues.